The clone carrying this T cell receptor beta chain turned up a few times. The sample is drawn from a study of T-cell memory formation after mild COVID-19. In TCRdb, the 5' RACE reads were re-called with MiXCR into one record per CDR3 protein. Altogether about 470,000 distinct CDR3 sequences are present, about 23% being singletons, with the ten largest covering under 15%. This CDR3 spans 16 amino acids. The V end lost 1 base, the J end lost 1 base, and 16 bases lay between the germline ends. Germline loops: CDR1 DFQATT, CDR2 SNEGSKA (reference sequence). The V and J genes are TRBV20-1 and TRBJ2-5; either TRBD1 or TRBD2 may supply D (6 bases each). The material sequenced was PBMCs or a T cell subset sorted from them (not recorded which). The receptor's source is an adult woman who had mild COVID-19 (a few samples of this study predate the infection). Cell type and time point are not known. CDR3: CSARGWKGGTQETQYF. In nucleotides, the CDR3 is TGCAGTGCTAGAGGATGGAAGGGGGGAACCCAAGAGACCCAGTACTTC.